Described below is a single T cell receptor beta chain sequence and its context. The antigen is unknown. Unsorted PBMC DNA was run through sequencing on ten immunoSEQ deep assay plates. Here immunoSEQ multiplex PCR was the method, and the copy in TCRdb shows in-frame clones only, minus some. The table shows 490,000 or so clones, with 70% to 85% occurring only once. The entry originates in a study of shared clonotypes between healthy human individuals. Findings and limits, study-wide: Among donors, the sharing of clonotypes was expected to be influenced by sequencing depth.

This TCR derives from a woman aged 40 to 55 in good health. Some clones in this sample may be carry-over from other donors' samples. Material: PBMCs.

This CDR3 reads CASSSGGENEKLFF. Here the CDR3 DNA reads TGTGCCAGCAGCTCAGGGGGGGAAAATGAAAAACTGTTTTTT. The chain joins TRBV5-4 to TRBJ1-4, with 7 bases fitting TRBD1. The CDR3 consists of 14 residues. Trimming removed 3 bases from V and 5 bases from J; junction bases left unmatched: 4. Germline V gives CDR1 SGHNT, CDR2 YYREEE (reference sequence).